The rows below give T cell receptor beta chains drawn from one sample of a study of blood T cells in healthy people across ages. One entry per CDR3 protein, called by TCRdb with MiXCR from the 5' RACE reads. The sample holds hundreds of thousands of distinct CDR3 sequences; around 62% are singletons and the top ten take 28%. The source material was blood. The receptor set was obtained from a man younger than 45 in good health. CDR3s include the opening cysteine and the closing phenylalanine or tryptophan. D genes are given only for firm matches. Where a row states a size, it is once, few, many or the class of an expanded clone; other rows omit it.

d_gene: TRBD2; v_gene: TRBV3-1; abundance: NA; j_gene: TRBJ2-4; CDR3nt: TGTGCCAGCAGCCGAGCGGGGGGTGGAGAGCAGTACTTC; CDR3aa: CASSRAGGGEQYF
d_gene: TRBD1; v_gene: TRBV14; abundance: NA; j_gene: TRBJ1-2; CDR3nt: TGTGCCAGCAGCCAAGATCGGGCGACAGGGTGGATTGGCTACACCTTC; CDR3aa: CASSQDRATGWIGYTF
d_gene: NA; v_gene: TRBV9; abundance: few; j_gene: TRBJ2-1; CDR3nt: TGTGCCAGCAGCGCTAGAGCTGGATTCGGGGAGCAGTTCTTC; CDR3aa: CASSARAGFGEQFF
d_gene: NA; v_gene: TRBV10-3; abundance: NA; j_gene: TRBJ2-5; CDR3nt: TGTGCCATCAGTGAGTTTTTTACCCAAGAGACCCAGTACTTC; CDR3aa: CAISEFFTQETQYF
d_gene: NA; v_gene: TRBV24-1; abundance: few; j_gene: TRBJ2-3; CDR3nt: TGTGCCACCAGTGGGCAGGGGGAGGGAGATACGCAGTATTTT; CDR3aa: CATSGQGEGDTQYF
d_gene: TRBD1; v_gene: TRBV20-1; abundance: NA; j_gene: TRBJ1-4; CDR3nt: TGCAGTGCTAGAGAACCGGGACAGGGGAGGGAAAAACTGTTTTTT; CDR3aa: CSAREPGQGREKLFF
d_gene: NA; v_gene: TRBV4-2; abundance: NA; j_gene: TRBJ2-6; CDR3nt: TGTGCCAGCAGCCAATCGACGGAGGGGTCTGGGGCCAACGCCCTGACTTTC; CDR3aa: CASSQSTEGSGANALTF
d_gene: TRBD1; v_gene: TRBV7-9; abundance: NA; j_gene: TRBJ2-7; CDR3nt: TGTGCCAGCAGCTTAGCGCGGGACAGGACAACCGACGAGCAGTACTTC; CDR3aa: CASSLARDRTTDEQYF
d_gene: NA; v_gene: TRBV9; abundance: few; j_gene: TRBJ2-7; CDR3nt: TGTGCCAGCAGCGGATGGGACAACCCCTCCTACGAGCAGTACTTC; CDR3aa: CASSGWDNPSYEQYF
d_gene: TRBD2; v_gene: TRBV15; abundance: many; j_gene: TRBJ2-1; CDR3nt: TGTGCCACCAGCAAAAGGACTAGCGGGGTAAATGAGCAGTTCTTC; CDR3aa: CATSKRTSGVNEQFF
d_gene: NA; v_gene: TRBV27; abundance: NA; j_gene: TRBJ2-1; CDR3nt: TGTGCCAGCAGACTCGGATCAGAGCAGTTCTTC; CDR3aa: CASRLGSEQFF
d_gene: NA; v_gene: TRBV5-1; abundance: few; j_gene: TRBJ2-1; CDR3nt: TGCGCCAGCAGCTTGGTAAACGGGCGCTACAATGAGCAGTTCTTC; CDR3aa: CASSLVNGRYNEQFF
d_gene: NA; v_gene: TRBV5-5; abundance: NA; j_gene: TRBJ1-2; CDR3nt: TGTGCCAGCAGCTTGCAGGGTCCCACCTATGGCTACACCTTC; CDR3aa: CASSLQGPTYGYTF
d_gene: TRBD2; v_gene: TRBV7-2; abundance: NA; j_gene: TRBJ2-1; CDR3nt: TGTGCCAGCAGCTTGGTTGGGACTAGCGATGAGCAGTTCTTC; CDR3aa: CASSLVGTSDEQFF
d_gene: TRBD1; v_gene: TRBV20-1; abundance: few; j_gene: TRBJ2-5; CDR3nt: TGCAGTGCTCCTACCGGGACAGGGGGCGCCAAGACCCAGTACTTC; CDR3aa: CSAPTGTGGAKTQYF
d_gene: NA; v_gene: TRBV19; abundance: few; j_gene: TRBJ2-1; CDR3nt: TGTGCCAGTAGTATGGGTGCGTATGAGCAGTTCTTC; CDR3aa: CASSMGAYEQFF
d_gene: NA; v_gene: TRBV6-2/TRBV6-3; abundance: NA; j_gene: TRBJ1-1; CDR3nt: TGTGCCAGCAGTTACCCGACACCGAACACTGAAGCTTTCTTT; CDR3aa: CASSYPTPNTEAFF
d_gene: NA; v_gene: TRBV20-1; abundance: few; j_gene: TRBJ2-3; CDR3nt: TGCAGTGCCCCGGTGAGGAGTACTAGCACAGATACGCAGTATTTT; CDR3aa: CSAPVRSTSTDTQYF
d_gene: NA; v_gene: TRBV6-2/TRBV6-3; abundance: few; j_gene: TRBJ2-3; CDR3nt: TGTGCCAGTTCGGCCGTCGGTACAGATACGCAGTATTTT; CDR3aa: CASSAVGTDTQYF
d_gene: TRBD2; v_gene: TRBV4-3; abundance: few; j_gene: TRBJ2-3; CDR3nt: TGCGCCAGCAGCCAAGATGCGGGGGAAGATACGCAGTATTTT; CDR3aa: CASSQDAGEDTQYF
d_gene: TRBD2; v_gene: TRBV18; abundance: once; j_gene: TRBJ2-7; CDR3nt: TGTGCCAGCTCACCATCCAGCGGGGGACGCTACGAGCAGTACTTC; CDR3aa: CASSPSSGGRYEQYF
d_gene: TRBD1; v_gene: TRBV24-1; abundance: NA; j_gene: TRBJ2-5; CDR3nt: TGTGCCACCAGTGATTGGACACCGGGACAGGAAAGACGGGAGACCCAGTACTTC; CDR3aa: CATSDWTPGQERRETQYF
d_gene: TRBD2; v_gene: TRBV20-1; abundance: NA; j_gene: TRBJ2-5; CDR3nt: TGCAGTGCCTCCGGACTAGCGGTCCAAGAGACCCAGTACTTC; CDR3aa: CSASGLAVQETQYF
d_gene: TRBD2; v_gene: TRBV7-9; abundance: NA; j_gene: TRBJ2-1; CDR3nt: TGTGCCAGCAGTCCACTAGCGCAAAATGAGCAGTTCTTC; CDR3aa: CASSPLAQNEQFF
d_gene: NA; v_gene: TRBV7-2; abundance: NA; j_gene: TRBJ1-4; CDR3nt: TGTGCCAGCAGCTTATCGGGGGGGGTGACTAATGAAAAACTGTTTTTT; CDR3aa: CASSLSGGVTNEKLFF
d_gene: TRBD1; v_gene: TRBV2; abundance: NA; j_gene: TRBJ1-2; CDR3nt: TGTGCCAGCGCCGGGACAGGGAATGGCTACACCTTC; CDR3aa: CASAGTGNGYTF
d_gene: NA; v_gene: TRBV28; abundance: few; j_gene: TRBJ2-1; CDR3nt: TGTGCCAGCAGAGGGGGGATTAGGAATGAGCAGTTCTTC; CDR3aa: CASRGGIRNEQFF
d_gene: TRBD1; v_gene: TRBV6-6; abundance: NA; j_gene: TRBJ1-5; CDR3nt: TGTGCCAGCAGTCCGTACAGGGGGCACGGTCAGCCCCAGCATTTT; CDR3aa: CASSPYRGHGQPQHF
d_gene: NA; v_gene: TRBV20-1; abundance: NA; j_gene: TRBJ2-7; CDR3nt: TGCATCGCCTTGGGGGGCCACCCCTCCGAGCAGTACTTC; CDR3aa: CIALGGHPSEQYF
d_gene: NA; v_gene: TRBV9; abundance: NA; j_gene: TRBJ2-1; CDR3nt: TGTGCCAGCAGCCCACCGGTGTCCCTTGGCAATGAGCAGTTCTTC; CDR3aa: CASSPPVSLGNEQFF
d_gene: NA; v_gene: TRBV6-1; abundance: NA; j_gene: TRBJ1-2; CDR3nt: TGTGCCAGCAGTGCTACGGGGGGCGCATATGGCTACACCTTC; CDR3aa: CASSATGGAYGYTF
d_gene: TRBD2; v_gene: TRBV14; abundance: NA; j_gene: TRBJ2-3; CDR3nt: TGTGCCAGTTCCCTCAGCGGGGGTAAGACAGATACGCAGTATTTT; CDR3aa: CASSLSGGKTDTQYF
d_gene: TRBD1; v_gene: TRBV29-1; abundance: NA; j_gene: TRBJ2-7; CDR3nt: TGCAGCGTCTCCGGGACAGGCGGCCTCTACGAGCAGTACTTC; CDR3aa: CSVSGTGGLYEQYF
d_gene: NA; v_gene: TRBV9; abundance: NA; j_gene: TRBJ2-5; CDR3nt: TGTGCCAGCAGCTCCGGACGATCATGGGAGACCCAGTACTTC; CDR3aa: CASSSGRSWETQYF
d_gene: NA; v_gene: TRBV20-1; abundance: few; j_gene: TRBJ2-5; CDR3nt: TGCAGTGCCTCACCATTGACCCAGTACTTC; CDR3aa: CSASPLTQYF
d_gene: TRBD1; v_gene: TRBV20-1; abundance: NA; j_gene: TRBJ2-7; CDR3nt: TGCAGTGCTAACGGGCCGCAGGGGGACGAGCAGTACTTC; CDR3aa: CSANGPQGDEQYF
d_gene: NA; v_gene: TRBV9; abundance: few; j_gene: TRBJ2-1; CDR3nt: TGTGCCAGCAGCGCAGAAGGGGAACCCGACAATGAGCAGTTCTTC; CDR3aa: CASSAEGEPDNEQFF